Listed here is a single TCR beta chain. This sample was included in a study of control samples from healthy donors and cancer patients. Libraries were prepared by immunoSEQ multiplex PCR; TCRdb keeps only in-frame clonotypes and omits some of them. The top ten clones hold about 9.4% of a sample with about 44,000 clones, approximately 87% of them seen once. This receptor was taken from a woman in her sixties with lung cancer. Sequencing used PBMCs.

The DNA of the CDR3 is TGTGCCAGCAGCCAGGGACTAGCGGGAGACTCCTACGAGCAGTACTTC. It specifies CASSQGLAGDSYEQYF. The chain has TRBV4-2 and TRBJ2-7, with 14 positions matching TRBD2. V was clipped by 3 bases and J by 0 bases; unmatched bases: 1. The germline CDR1 and CDR2 sequences are LGHNA and YNFKEQ. This CDR3 is 16 amino acids long.